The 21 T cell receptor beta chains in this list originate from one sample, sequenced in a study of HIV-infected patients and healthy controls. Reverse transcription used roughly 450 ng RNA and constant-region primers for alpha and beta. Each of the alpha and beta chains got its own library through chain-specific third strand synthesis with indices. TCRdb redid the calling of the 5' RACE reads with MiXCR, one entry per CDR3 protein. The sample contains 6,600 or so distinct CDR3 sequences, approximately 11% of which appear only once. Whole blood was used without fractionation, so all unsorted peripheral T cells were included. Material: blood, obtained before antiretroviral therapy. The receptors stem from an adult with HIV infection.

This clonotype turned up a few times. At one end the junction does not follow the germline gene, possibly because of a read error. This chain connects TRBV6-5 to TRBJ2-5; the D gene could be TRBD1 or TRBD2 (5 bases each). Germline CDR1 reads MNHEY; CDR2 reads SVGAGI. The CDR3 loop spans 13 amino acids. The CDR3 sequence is CASRGRGRETQYF. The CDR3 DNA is TGTGCCAGCAGGGGCCGAGGCAGGGAGACCCAATACTTC.

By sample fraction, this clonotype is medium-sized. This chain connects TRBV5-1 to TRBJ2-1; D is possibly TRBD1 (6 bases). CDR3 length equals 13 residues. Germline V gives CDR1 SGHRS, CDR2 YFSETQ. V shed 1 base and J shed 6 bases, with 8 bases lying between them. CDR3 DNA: TGCGCCAGCAGCTTGAAAGGGGGCAATGAGCAGTTCTTC. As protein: CASSLKGGNEQFF.

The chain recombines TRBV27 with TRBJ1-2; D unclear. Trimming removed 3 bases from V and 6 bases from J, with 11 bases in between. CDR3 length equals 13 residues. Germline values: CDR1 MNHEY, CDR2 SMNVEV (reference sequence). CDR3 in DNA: TGTGCCAGCAGTTTCCGGACGGCAAATGGCTACACCTTC. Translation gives CASSFRTANGYTF.

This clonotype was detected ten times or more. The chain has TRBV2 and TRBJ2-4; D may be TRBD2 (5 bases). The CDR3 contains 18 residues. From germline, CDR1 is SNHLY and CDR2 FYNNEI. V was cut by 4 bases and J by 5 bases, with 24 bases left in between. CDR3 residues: CASSVPTGLSVGQNIQYF. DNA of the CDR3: TGTGCCAGCAGTGTACCGACCGGACTCTCTGTGGGCCAAAACATTCAGTACTTC.

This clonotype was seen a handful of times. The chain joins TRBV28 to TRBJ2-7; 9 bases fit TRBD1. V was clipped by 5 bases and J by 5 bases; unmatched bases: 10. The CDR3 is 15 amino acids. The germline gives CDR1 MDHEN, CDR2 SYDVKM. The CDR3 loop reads CASSPTGTGRNEQYF. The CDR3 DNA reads TGTGCCAGCAGTCCCACCGGGACAGGGAGGAACGAGCAGTACTTC.

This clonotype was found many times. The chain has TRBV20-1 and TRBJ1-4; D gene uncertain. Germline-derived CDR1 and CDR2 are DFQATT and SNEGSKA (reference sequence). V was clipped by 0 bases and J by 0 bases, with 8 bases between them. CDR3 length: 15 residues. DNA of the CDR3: TGCAGTGCTAGAGATCGTCGGGCAACTAATGAAAAACTGTTTTTT. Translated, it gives CSARDRRATNEKLFF.

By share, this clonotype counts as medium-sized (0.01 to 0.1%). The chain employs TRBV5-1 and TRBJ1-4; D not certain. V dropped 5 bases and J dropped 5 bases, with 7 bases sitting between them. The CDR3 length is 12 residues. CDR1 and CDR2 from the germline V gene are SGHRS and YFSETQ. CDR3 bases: TGCGCCAGCAGGTTCGGGAATGAAAAACTGTTTTTT. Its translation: CASRFGNEKLFF.

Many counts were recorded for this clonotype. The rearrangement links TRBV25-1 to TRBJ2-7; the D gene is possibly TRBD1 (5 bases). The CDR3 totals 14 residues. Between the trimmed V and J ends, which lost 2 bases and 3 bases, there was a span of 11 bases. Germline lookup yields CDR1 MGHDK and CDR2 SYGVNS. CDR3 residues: CASSEAGYGYEQYF. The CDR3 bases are TGTGCCAGCAGTGAAGCAGGGTACGGCTACGAGCAGTACTTC.

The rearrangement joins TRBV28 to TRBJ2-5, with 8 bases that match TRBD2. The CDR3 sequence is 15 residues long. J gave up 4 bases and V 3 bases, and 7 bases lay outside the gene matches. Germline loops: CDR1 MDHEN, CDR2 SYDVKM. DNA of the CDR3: TGTGCCAGCAGTTTGGGACTAGGAGAAGGAGAGACCCAGTACTTC. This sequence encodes CASSLGLGEGETQYF.

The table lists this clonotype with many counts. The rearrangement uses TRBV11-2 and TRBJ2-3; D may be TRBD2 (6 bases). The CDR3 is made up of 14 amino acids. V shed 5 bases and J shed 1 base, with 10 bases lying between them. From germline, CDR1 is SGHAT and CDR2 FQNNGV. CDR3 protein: CASSMTRRTDTQYF. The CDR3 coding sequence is TGTGCCAGCAGCATGACTAGACGCACAGATACGCAGTATTTT.

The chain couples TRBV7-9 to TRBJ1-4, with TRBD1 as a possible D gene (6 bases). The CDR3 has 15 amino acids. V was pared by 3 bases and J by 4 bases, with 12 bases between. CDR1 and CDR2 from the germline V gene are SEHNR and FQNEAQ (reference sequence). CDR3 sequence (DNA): TGTGCCAGCAGCTTTGGACAGACGTATAATGAAAAACTGTTTTTT. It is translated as CASSFGQTYNEKLFF.

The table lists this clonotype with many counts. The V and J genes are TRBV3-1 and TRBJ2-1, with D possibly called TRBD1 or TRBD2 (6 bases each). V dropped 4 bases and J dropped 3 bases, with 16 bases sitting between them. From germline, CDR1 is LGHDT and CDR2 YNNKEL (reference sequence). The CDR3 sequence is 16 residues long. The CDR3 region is CASSPSRGVHYNEQFF. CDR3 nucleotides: TGTGCCAGCAGCCCCAGTAGGGGGGTCCACTACAATGAGCAGTTCTTC.

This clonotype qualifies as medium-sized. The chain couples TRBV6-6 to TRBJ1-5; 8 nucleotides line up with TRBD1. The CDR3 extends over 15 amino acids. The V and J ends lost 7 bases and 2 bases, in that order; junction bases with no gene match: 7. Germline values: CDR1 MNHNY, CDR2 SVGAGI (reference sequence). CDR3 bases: TGTGCCAGCACCTTTGACAGGGGACGCAATCAGCCCCAGCATTTT. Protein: CASTFDRGRNQPQHF.

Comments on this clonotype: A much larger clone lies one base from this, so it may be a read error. The CDR3 nucleotides are TGTGCCATCGCCACCGAGAGGGGGAACACCGGGGAGCTGTTTTTT. Encoded protein: CAIATERGNTGELFF. This chain connects TRBV10-3 to TRBJ2-2; tentatively, D is TRBD1 or TRBD2 (5 bases each). CDR1 ENHRY and CDR2 SYGVKD come from the germline V gene. The CDR3 covers 15 residues. Trimming stripped 8 bases from V and 1 base from J, with 14 bases between.

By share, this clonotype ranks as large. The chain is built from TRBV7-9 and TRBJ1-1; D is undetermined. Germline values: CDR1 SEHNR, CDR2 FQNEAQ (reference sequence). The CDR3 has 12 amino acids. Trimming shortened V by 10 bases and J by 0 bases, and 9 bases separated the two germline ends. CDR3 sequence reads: CAITGMNTEAFF. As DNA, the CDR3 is TGTGCCATTACGGGAATGAACACTGAAGCTTTCTTT.

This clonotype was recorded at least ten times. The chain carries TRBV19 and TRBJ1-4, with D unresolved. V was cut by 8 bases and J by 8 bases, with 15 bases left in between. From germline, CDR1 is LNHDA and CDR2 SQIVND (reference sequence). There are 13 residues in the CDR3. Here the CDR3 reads CASRPRNKEKLFF. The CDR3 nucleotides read TGTGCCAGTCGTCCCAGGAACAAGGAAAAACTGTTTTTT.

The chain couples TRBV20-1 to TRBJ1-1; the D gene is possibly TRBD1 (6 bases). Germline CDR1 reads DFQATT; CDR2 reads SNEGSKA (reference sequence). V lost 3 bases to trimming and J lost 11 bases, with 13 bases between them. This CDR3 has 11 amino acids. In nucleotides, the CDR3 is TGCAGTGCTAGTACAAGAAGGGGGGCTTTCTTT. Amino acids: CSASTRRGAFF.

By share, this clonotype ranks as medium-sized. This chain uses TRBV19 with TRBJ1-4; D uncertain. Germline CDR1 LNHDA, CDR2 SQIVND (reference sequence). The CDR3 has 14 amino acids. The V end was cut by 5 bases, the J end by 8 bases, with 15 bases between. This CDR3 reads CASSPGTFREKLFF. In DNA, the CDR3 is TGTGCCAGTAGTCCAGGAACATTCCGCGAAAAACTGTTTTTT.

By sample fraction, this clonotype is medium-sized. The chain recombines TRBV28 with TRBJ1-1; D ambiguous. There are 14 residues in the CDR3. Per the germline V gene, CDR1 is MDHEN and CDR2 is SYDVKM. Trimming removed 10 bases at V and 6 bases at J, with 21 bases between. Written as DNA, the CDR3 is TGTGCCACCCATGTCGAAGGGTACGGGGCTGAAGCTTTCTTT. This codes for CATHVEGYGAEAFF.

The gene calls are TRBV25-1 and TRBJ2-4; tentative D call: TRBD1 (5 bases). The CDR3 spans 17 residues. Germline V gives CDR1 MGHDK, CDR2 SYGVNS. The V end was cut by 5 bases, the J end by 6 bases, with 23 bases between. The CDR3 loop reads CASSCVTGPISPNIQYF. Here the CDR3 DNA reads TGTGCCAGCAGTTGTGTCACAGGTCCTATCTCCCCAAACATTCAGTACTTC.

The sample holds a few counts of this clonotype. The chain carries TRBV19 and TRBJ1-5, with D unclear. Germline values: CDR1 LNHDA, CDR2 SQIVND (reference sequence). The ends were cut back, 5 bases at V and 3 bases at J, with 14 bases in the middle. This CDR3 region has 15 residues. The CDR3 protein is CASSPRLGPNQPQHF. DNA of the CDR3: TGTGCCAGTAGTCCTCGTTTAGGCCCCAATCAGCCCCAGCATTTT.